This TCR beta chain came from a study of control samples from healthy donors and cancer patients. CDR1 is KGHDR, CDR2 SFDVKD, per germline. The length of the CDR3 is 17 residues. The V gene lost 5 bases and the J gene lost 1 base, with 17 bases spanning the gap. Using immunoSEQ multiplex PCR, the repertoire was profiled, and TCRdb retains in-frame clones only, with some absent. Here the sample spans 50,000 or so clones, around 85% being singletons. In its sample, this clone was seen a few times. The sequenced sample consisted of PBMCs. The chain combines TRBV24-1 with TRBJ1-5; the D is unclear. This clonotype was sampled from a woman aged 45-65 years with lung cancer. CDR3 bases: TGTGCCACCAGTGCAAGGAACTCTGGCCGAAGCAATCAGCCCCAGCATTTT. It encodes CATSARNSGRSNQPQHF.